This T cell receptor (beta chain) came from a study of blood T cells in healthy people across ages. The CDR3 length is 15 residues. The V gene's germline CDR1 is LGHDT and CDR2 YNNKEL (reference sequence). Primers used in a second PCR of roughly 7 to 12 cycles were a sample-barcoded 5' primer and a J-beta primer mix. TCRdb passed the 5' RACE reads through MiXCR, listing each CDR3 protein once. The table lists about 1.6 million distinct CDR3 sequences, roughly 30% of them singletons. Source material: blood. This receptor was identified in a woman aged 30 to 39 in good health. This chain joins TRBV3-1 and TRBJ2-7, with no clear D. The end of the DNA aligns better with TRBJ2-5, so the J call may be wrong. CDR3 DNA: TGTGCCAGCAGCCAAGATGTCGGCAGTCCGGCGACCCAGTACTTC. This gives the protein CASSQDVGSPATQYF.